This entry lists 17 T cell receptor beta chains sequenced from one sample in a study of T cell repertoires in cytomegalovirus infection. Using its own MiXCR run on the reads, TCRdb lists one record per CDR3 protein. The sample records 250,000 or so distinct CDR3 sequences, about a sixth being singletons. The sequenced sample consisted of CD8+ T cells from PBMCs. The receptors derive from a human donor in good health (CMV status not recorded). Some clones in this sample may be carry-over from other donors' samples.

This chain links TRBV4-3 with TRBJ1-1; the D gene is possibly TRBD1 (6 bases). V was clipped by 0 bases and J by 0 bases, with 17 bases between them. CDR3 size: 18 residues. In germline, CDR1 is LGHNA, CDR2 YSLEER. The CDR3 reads CASSQDLGGGGMNTEAFF. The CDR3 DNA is TGCGCCAGCAGCCAAGATCTGGGGGGGGGCGGGATGAACACTGAAGCTTTCTTT.

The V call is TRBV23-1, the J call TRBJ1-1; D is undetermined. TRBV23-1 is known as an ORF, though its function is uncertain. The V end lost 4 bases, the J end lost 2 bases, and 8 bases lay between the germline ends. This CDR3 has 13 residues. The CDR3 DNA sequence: TGCGCCAGCAGTCGGAGAGAAAACACTGAAGCTTTCTTT. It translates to CASSRRENTEAFF.

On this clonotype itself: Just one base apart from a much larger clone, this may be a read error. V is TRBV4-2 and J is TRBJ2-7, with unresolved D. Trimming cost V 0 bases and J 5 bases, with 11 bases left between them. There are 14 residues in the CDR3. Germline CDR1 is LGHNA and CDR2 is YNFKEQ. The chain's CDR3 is CASSQEENYDEQYF. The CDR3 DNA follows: TGTGCCAGCAGCCAAGAGGAGAACTACGACGAGCAGTACTTC.

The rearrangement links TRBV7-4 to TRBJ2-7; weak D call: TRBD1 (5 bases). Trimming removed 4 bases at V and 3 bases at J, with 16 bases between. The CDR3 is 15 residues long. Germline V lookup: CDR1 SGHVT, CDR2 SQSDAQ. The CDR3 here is CASSYTQDRDYEQYF. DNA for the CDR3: TGTGCCAGCAGCTATACACAAGACAGAGACTACGAGCAGTACTTC.

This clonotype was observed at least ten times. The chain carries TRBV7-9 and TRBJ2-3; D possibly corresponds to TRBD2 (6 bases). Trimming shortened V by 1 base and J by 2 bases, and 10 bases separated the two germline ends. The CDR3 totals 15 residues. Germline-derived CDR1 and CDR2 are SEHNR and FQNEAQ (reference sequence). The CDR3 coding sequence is TGTGCCAGCAGCTTAGTCGGCGGGGACACAGATACGCAGTATTTT. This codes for CASSLVGGDTDTQYF.

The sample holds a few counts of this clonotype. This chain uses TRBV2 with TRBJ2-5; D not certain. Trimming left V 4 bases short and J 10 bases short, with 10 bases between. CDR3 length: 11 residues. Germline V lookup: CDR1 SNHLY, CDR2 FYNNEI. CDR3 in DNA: TGTGCCAGCAGTGCGACACGCGTCCAGTACTTC. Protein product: CASSATRVQYF.

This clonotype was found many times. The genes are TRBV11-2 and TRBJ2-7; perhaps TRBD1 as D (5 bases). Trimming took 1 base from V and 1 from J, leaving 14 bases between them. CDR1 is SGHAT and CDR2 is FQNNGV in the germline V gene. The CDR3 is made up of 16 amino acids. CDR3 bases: TGTGCCAGCAGCTTAGTTCAGGGTTTGCGATCCTACGAGCAGTACTTC. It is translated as CASSLVQGLRSYEQYF.

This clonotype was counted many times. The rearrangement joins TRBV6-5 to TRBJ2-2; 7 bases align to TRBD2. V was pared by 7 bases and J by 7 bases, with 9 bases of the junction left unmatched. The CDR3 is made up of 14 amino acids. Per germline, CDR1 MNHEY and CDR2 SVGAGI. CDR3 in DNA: TGTGCCAGCAACAAACGCGGGGGTGGCGGGGAGCTGTTTTTT. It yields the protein CASNKRGGGGELFF.

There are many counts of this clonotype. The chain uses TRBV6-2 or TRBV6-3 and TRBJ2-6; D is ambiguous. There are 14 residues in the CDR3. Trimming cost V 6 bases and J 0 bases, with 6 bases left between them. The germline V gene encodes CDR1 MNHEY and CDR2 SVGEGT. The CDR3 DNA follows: TGTGCCAGCAGCCAGCCCTCTGGGGCCAACGTCCTGACTTTC. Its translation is CASSQPSGANVLTF.

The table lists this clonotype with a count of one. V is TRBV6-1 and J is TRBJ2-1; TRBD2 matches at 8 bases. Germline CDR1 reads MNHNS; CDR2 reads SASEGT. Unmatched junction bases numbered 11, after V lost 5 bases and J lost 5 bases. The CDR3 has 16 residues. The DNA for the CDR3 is TGTGCCAGCAGTTACAGTGGTCCGGGGGGGCACAATGAGCAGTTCTTC. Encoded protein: CASSYSGPGGHNEQFF.

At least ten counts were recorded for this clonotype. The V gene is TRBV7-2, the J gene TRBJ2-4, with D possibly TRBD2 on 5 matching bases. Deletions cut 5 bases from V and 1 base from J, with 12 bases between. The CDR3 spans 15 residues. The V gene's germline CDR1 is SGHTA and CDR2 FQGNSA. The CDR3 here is CASSPGGGAKNIQYF. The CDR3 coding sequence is TGTGCCAGCAGCCCAGGAGGTGGGGCCAAAAACATTCAGTACTTC.

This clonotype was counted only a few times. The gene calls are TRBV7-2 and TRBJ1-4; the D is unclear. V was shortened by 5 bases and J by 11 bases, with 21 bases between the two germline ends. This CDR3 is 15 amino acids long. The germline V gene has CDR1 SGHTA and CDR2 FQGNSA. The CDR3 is CASSPFLFSPGKLFF. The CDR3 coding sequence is TGTGCCAGCAGCCCCTTCTTATTTTCGCCGGGTAAACTGTTTTTT.

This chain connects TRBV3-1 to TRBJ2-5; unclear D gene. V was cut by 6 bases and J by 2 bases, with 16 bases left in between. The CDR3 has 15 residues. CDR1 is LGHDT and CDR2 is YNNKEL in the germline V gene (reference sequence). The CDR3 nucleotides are TGTGCCAGCAGGCATAGAAGCCAGCCACAAGAGACCCAGTACTTC. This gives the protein CASRHRSQPQETQYF.

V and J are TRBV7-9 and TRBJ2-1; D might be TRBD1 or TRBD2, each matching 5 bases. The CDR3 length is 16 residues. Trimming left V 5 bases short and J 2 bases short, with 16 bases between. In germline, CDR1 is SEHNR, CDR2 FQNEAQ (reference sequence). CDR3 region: CASSPGRARAYNEQFF. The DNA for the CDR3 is TGTGCCAGCAGCCCGGGGCGCGCGCGCGCCTACAATGAGCAGTTCTTC.

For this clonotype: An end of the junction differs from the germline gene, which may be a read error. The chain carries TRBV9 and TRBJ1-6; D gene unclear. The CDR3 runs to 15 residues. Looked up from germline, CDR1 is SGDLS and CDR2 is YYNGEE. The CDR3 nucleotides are TGTGTCAGCAGCCCAGAGGGAGCAGAAAATTCACCCCTCCACTTT. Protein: CVSSPEGAENSPLHF.

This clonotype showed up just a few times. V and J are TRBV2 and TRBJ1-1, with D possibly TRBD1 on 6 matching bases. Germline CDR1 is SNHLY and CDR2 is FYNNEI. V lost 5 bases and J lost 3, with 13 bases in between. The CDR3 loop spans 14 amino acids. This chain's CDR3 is CASSQGFMDTEAFF. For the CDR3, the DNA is TGTGCCAGCAGTCAGGGGTTTATGGACACTGAAGCTTTCTTT.

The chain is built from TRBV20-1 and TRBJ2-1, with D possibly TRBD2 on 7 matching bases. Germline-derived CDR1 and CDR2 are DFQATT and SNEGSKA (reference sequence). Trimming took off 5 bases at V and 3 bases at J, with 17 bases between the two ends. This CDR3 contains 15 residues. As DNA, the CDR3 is TGCAGTGCTGGCAACAGGGAGGGGCTCTACAATGAGCAGTTCTTC. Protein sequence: CSAGNREGLYNEQFF.